This TCR beta chain was found in a study of Ad26.COV2.S vaccination and SARS-CoV-2 variants. At the level of the study: Donor allocation was to the COV1001 Ad26.COV2.S trial arm. The study's findings and limits: For non-spike TCRs, breadth in vaccine recipients resembled that in placebo recipients.

Treatment of the sample: approximately 18 received Ad26.COV2.S at low or high dose, single or two shots; 5 received placebo; per-sample allocation not given. Sample collection was performed on day 63 after the first vaccine or placebo injection. Boston supplied an adult donor aged 18-55 years. Sequencing was performed with immunoSEQ multiplex PCR; in TCRdb, only in-frame clones are kept and a portion is missing. The sample lists about 470,000 clones, 80% to 95% occurring once. Germline V gives CDR1 MDHEN, CDR2 SYDVKM. The CDR3 totals 15 residues. V trimming: 4 bases; J trimming: 3 bases; junction bases outside the gene matches: 2. Comments on this clone: Its antigen remains unidentified.

Material: peripheral blood, obtained in a trial of Ad26.COV2.S vaccine versus placebo. This receptor was taken from a person between 18 and 60 years old who received the Ad26.COV2.S COVID-19 vaccine or a placebo. V and J are TRBV28 and TRBJ2-2; TRBD1 aligns across 10 bases. CDR3 loop: CASSSGQGDTGELFF. The CDR3 DNA reads as TGTGCCAGCAGTTCCGGACAGGGGGACACCGGGGAGCTGTTTTTT.